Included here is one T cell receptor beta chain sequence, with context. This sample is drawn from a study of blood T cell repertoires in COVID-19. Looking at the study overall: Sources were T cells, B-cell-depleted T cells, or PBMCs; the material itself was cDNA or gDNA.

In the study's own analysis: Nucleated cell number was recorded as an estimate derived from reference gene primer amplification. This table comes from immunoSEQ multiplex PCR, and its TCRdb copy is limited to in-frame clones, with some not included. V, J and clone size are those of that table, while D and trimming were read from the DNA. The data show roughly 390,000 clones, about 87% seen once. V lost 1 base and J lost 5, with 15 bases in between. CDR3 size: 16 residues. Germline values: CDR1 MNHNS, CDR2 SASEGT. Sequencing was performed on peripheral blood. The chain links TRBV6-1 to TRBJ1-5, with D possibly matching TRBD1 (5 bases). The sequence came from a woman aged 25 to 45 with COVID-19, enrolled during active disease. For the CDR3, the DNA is TGTGCCAGCAGTGAAGGGAGGGGTTCGGTTTATCAGCCCCAGCATTTT. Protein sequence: CASSEGRGSVYQPQHF.